The TCR beta chain described here comes from a study of blood T cell repertoires in COVID-19. Study-wide background: The cDNA or gDNA used as material had been derived from T cells, B-cell-depleted T cells, or PBMCs.

Sequencing was performed with immunoSEQ multiplex PCR; in TCRdb, only in-frame clones are kept and a portion is missing. The sample has about 250,000 clones; roughly 86% are singletons. This clone occurred once. This receptor was obtained from a woman aged 60-75 years who had recovered from COVID-19. The material sequenced was peripheral blood.

This CDR3 is CASSLVVTPGNEKLFF. CDR3 DNA sequence: TGTGCCAGCAGCTTAGTGGTAACGCCGGGTAATGAAAAACTGTTTTTT. V usage is TRBV7-2 and J usage is TRBJ1-4, with no clear D. The V end was cut by 1 base, the J end by 4 bases, with 13 bases between. From germline, CDR1 is SGHTA and CDR2 FQGNSA. The CDR3 is 16 amino acids.